The rows below give T cell receptor beta chains drawn from one sample of a study of PD-1 blockade in classical Hodgkin lymphoma. Some clones are missing from TCRdb's copy, which holds only in-frame ones; the method was immunoSEQ multiplex PCR. This table has about 92,000 clones, under 85% appearing once. The sample in question was peripheral blood mononuclear cells (PBMCs), obtained before the fourth cycle of nivolumab. All receptors come from a human donor with classical Hodgkin lymphoma. CDR3s include the opening cysteine and the closing phenylalanine or tryptophan. A D gene is named only where the DNA matches it firmly. Rows give clone size only sometimes, using once, few, many, or a class for an expanded clone.

size	V	J	D	CDR3	DNA
-	TRBV7-9	TRBJ2-7	-	CASSLAAAPLEQYF	TGTGCCAGCAGCTTAGCCGCGGCCCCCCTCGAGCAGTACTTC
-	TRBV2	TRBJ1-5	-	CASSVWTDRQPQHF	TGTGCCAGCAGTGTTTGGACAGACCGTCAGCCCCAGCATTTT
-	TRBV18	TRBJ1-1	TRBD1	CASSLSGDSEAFF	TGTGCCAGCTCCTTATCGGGGGACAGCGAAGCTTTCTTT
few	TRBV6-1	TRBJ1-2	TRBD1	CASSGFSTGGVYGYTF	TGTGCCAGCAGTGGATTCTCGACAGGGGGCGTCTATGGCTACACCTTC
once	TRBV7-2	TRBJ1-1	-	CAGSWGTHTEAFF	TGTGCCGGCAGCTGGGGGACCCACACTGAAGCTTTCTTT
-	TRBV5-6	TRBJ2-5	-	CASSLVREWYQETQYF	TGTGCCAGCAGCTTGGTCCGGGAGTGGTACCAAGAGACCCAGTACTTC
-	TRBV7-9	TRBJ1-1	-	CASSFAGLNTEAFF	TGTGCCAGCAGCTTCGCGGGTCTCAACACTGAAGCTTTCTTT
-	TRBV6-5	TRBJ2-2	TRBD1	CASRTGTFTGELFF	TGTGCCAGCAGGACAGGGACCTTCACCGGGGAGCTGTTTTTT
-	TRBV5-1	TRBJ2-5	-	CASSGTGSGETQYF	TGCGCCAGCAGCGGAACTGGGTCGGGGGAGACCCAGTACTTC
-	TRBV5-1	TRBJ1-2	TRBD1	CASSLQGADGYTF	TGCGCCAGCAGCTTACAGGGGGCAGATGGCTACACCTTC
-	TRBV28	TRBJ1-2	-	CASSYGDGYTF	TGTGCCAGCAGTTATGGGGACGGCTACACCTTC
-	TRBV19	TRBJ2-1	TRBD2	CASSIELAGVGNEQFF	TGTGCCAGTAGTATAGAACTAGCGGGAGTAGGAAATGAGCAGTTCTTC
once	TRBV10-3	TRBJ1-1	-	CAISGGGGAFF	TGTGCCATCAGTGGGGGAGGTGGGGCTTTCTTT
-	TRBV4-1	TRBJ2-7	TRBD1	CASSLDRGSYEQYF	TGCGCCAGCAGCCTGGACAGGGGCTCCTACGAGCAGTACTTC
-	TRBV18	TRBJ2-5	-	CASSPLTYQQETQYF	TGTGCCAGCTCACCATTAACCTATCAGCAAGAGACCCAGTACTTC
few	TRBV10-2	TRBJ2-5	-	CASSEFKGTWETQYF	TGCGCCAGCAGTGAGTTTAAAGGTACTTGGGAGACCCAGTACTTC
once	TRBV7-8	TRBJ2-7	TRBD1	CASSLTTPQQGGNLYEQYF	TGTGCCAGCAGCTTAACTACTCCACAACAGGGGGGAAATCTATACGAGCAGTACTTC
-	TRBV13	TRBJ2-7	-	CASSLGVGSPYEQYF	TGTGCCAGCAGCTTAGGAGTAGGGAGCCCCTACGAGCAGTACTTC
once	TRBV6-5	TRBJ1-5	-	CASSLMGNQPQHF	TGTGCCAGCAGTTTAATGGGGAACCAGCCCCAGCATTTT
-	TRBV19	TRBJ2-1	TRBD1	CASSPIGRTGENEQFF	TGTGCCAGTAGTCCCATAGGTCGGACAGGAGAAAATGAGCAGTTCTTC
-	TRBV5-1	TRBJ2-7	TRBD1	CASSDPGQSYEQYF	TGCGCCAGCAGCGATCCGGGACAGAGCTACGAGCAGTACTTC
few	TRBV7-9	TRBJ2-7	-	CASSFPIGEQYF	TGTGCCAGCAGCTTCCCCATAGGCGAGCAGTACTTC
few	TRBV6-4	TRBJ2-3	TRBD2	CASSKREGDTQYF	TGTGCCAGCAGTAAGCGGGAGGGAGATACGCAGTATTTT
once	TRBV7-8	TRBJ2-2	TRBD2	CASSSGRLAGANTGELFF	TGTGCCAGCAGTAGCGGCCGACTAGCGGGGGCGAACACCGGGGAGCTGTTTTTT
-	TRBV11-1	TRBJ2-3	-	CASSFTGPDTQYF	TGTGCCAGCAGCTTCACAGGGCCAGATACGCAGTATTTT
-	TRBV11-2	TRBJ2-7	-	CASSPAAGPYEQYF	TGTGCCAGCAGCCCTGCGGCGGGGCCCTACGAGCAGTACTTC
-	TRBV5-1	TRBJ1-4	TRBD1	CASSLAGTGDEKLFF	TGCGCCAGCAGCTTGGCCGGGACAGGAGATGAAAAACTGTTTTTT
-	TRBV19	TRBJ2-1	-	CASSIVNDEQFF	TGTGCCAGTAGTATAGTTAACGATGAGCAGTTCTTC
-	TRBV11-1	TRBJ2-1	-	CASSLEGYYNEQFF	TGTGCCAGCAGCTTAGAGGGCTACTACAATGAGCAGTTCTTC
-	TRBV7-2	TRBJ2-2	-	CASTPVTLGELFF	TGTGCCAGCACTCCTGTGACGCTAGGGGAGCTGTTTTTT
-	TRBV7-6	TRBJ2-7	-	CASSLAGGQNYEQYF	TGTGCCAGCAGCTTAGCGGGGGGTCAAAACTACGAGCAGTACTTC
-	TRBV5-1	TRBJ2-7	-	CASSRAWYEQYF	TGCGCCAGCTCCCGAGCGTGGTACGAGCAGTACTTC
-	TRBV27	TRBJ2-7	TRBD1	CASRGPGQGSYEQYF	TGTGCCAGCAGAGGCCCGGGACAGGGGTCCTACGAGCAGTACTTC
-	TRBV28	TRBJ1-1	-	CASRPRAMNTEAFF	TGTGCCAGCAGACCAAGGGCAATGAACACTGAAGCTTTCTTT
-	TRBV18	TRBJ2-7	-	CASSPPGRNYEQYF	TGTGCCAGCTCACCACCGGGACGGAACTACGAGCAGTACTTC
-	TRBV12-5	TRBJ1-2	-	CASGLGGAVYGYTF	TGTGCTAGTGGTTTAGGTGGGGCAGTCTATGGCTACACCTTC
-	TRBV19	TRBJ1-3	-	CASSISPERRTVSGNTIYF	TGTGCCAGTAGTATTAGTCCGGAACGACGAACGGTCTCTGGAAACACCATATATTTT